The following is a TCR beta chain sequence with its context. These data are taken from a study of blood T cell repertoires in COVID-19. This CDR3 is 16 amino acids long. The trim removed 4 bases at V and 8 bases at J, leaving 11 bases unmatched. CDR1 MNHEY and CDR2 SMNVEV come from the germline V gene (reference sequence). Some clones are missing from TCRdb's copy, which holds only in-frame ones; the method was immunoSEQ multiplex PCR. Of 300,000 to 350,000 clones in the sample, approximately 91% are singletons; the top ten hold 5.5% to 7.5%. This clonotype was obtained from a woman aged 70-85 years with COVID-19, enrolled during active disease. Sequenced material: peripheral blood. The chain uses TRBV27 and TRBJ2-2; 9 positions agree with TRBD2. CDR3 nucleotide sequence: TGTGCCAGCAGTTACCTTAGCGGGGGCCCCCCAGGGGAGCTGTTTTTT. Protein sequence: CASSYLSGGPPGELFF.